Below are 7 T cell receptor beta chains sequenced from a single sample in a study of vaccination and CD4 T cells after COVID-19. Using its own MiXCR run on the PCR reads, TCRdb lists one record per CDR3 protein. This sample has around 31,000 distinct CDR3 sequences, with about 47% found just once. The sample's time point: late sampling 161 to 241 days after vaccination in a few convalescent patients. The input for sequencing was CD4+ T cells from blood, taken about 7 months after SARS-CoV-2 vaccination. Receptors were obtained from a human donor who had recovered from COVID-19.

The CDR3, as DNA: TGCAGTGCTAGAGCTTCTAGGGGACTAGCTGTTGCCGTGGTGGACAATGAGCAGTTCTTC. This sequence encodes CSARASRGLAVAVVDNEQFF. The chain links TRBV20-1 to TRBJ2-1; 9 bases line up with TRBD2. The CDR3 has 20 amino acids. CDR1 is DFQATT, CDR2 SNEGSKA, per germline (reference sequence). Trimming took 1 base from V and 5 from J; bases not matched to a gene: 21.

The chain is built from TRBV20-1 and TRBJ2-7; 12 bases are shared with TRBD1. Losses at the gene ends were 0 bases for V and 4 bases for J; bases not matched to a gene: 10. Per the germline V gene, CDR1 is DFQATT and CDR2 is SNEGSKA (reference sequence). The CDR3 totals 17 residues. CDR3 loop: CSARDWGTGGFKYEQYF. The CDR3 bases are TGCAGTGCTAGAGATTGGGGGACAGGGGGCTTCAAATACGAGCAGTACTTC.

The rearrangement links TRBV10-1 to TRBJ2-7, with 7 bases lining up with TRBD1. CDR3 length equals 14 residues. The ends lost 5 bases at V and 6 bases at J; junction bases unmatched: 10. Germline lookup yields CDR1 WNHNN and CDR2 SYGVQD (reference sequence). The CDR3 DNA reads as TGCGCCAGCAGTAGCGACAGGGCTTTGAGCGAGCAGTACTTC. This translates into CASSSDRALSEQYF.

This clonotype has only a few counts. The J gene is TRBJ1-3, the V gene TRBV6-1; unclear D gene. Trimming left V 5 bases short and J 4 bases short, with 12 bases between. In germline, CDR1 is MNHNS, CDR2 SASEGT. This CDR3 spans 14 amino acids. Written as DNA, the CDR3 is TGTGCCAGCAGTCACAGTAATCCAGGAAACACCATATATTTT. Protein product: CASSHSNPGNTIYF.

V gene TRBV28 combines with J gene TRBJ1-2; 9 positions match TRBD1. Germline-derived CDR1 and CDR2 are MDHEN and SYDVKM. The CDR3 runs to 13 residues. V shed 7 bases, J shed 5 bases, and the junction held 5 bases outside the gene matches. The chain's CDR3 is CASKTGGPYGYTF. The DNA of the CDR3 is TGTGCCAGCAAGACAGGGGGACCATATGGCTACACCTTC.

The V and J genes are TRBV20-1 and TRBJ1-2; tentative D call: TRBD1 (6 bases). Deletions cut 2 bases from V and 4 bases from J, with 17 bases between. Germline values: CDR1 DFQATT, CDR2 SNEGSKA (reference sequence). The CDR3 runs 15 residues. The CDR3 is CSARLTGTNGYGYTF. DNA of the CDR3: TGCAGTGCTAGACTGACAGGAACGAATGGCTATGGCTACACCTTC.

The chain combines TRBV28 with TRBJ1-2, with TRBD1 matching over 12 bases. CDR3 length equals 15 residues. V was clipped by 8 bases and J by 4 bases; unmatched bases: 8. The germline CDR1 and CDR2 sequences are MDHEN and SYDVKM. CDR3 nucleotide sequence: TGTGCCAGCGGGGGACAGGGGGCGCGCGTCTATGGCTACACCTTC. Its protein product is CASGGQGARVYGYTF.